This entry lists 23 T cell receptor beta chains sequenced from one sample in a study of shared clonotypes between healthy human individuals (dated by TCRdb to the early 2020s). Receptor amplification or capture employed the immunoSEQ multiplex PCR assay. The table was pulled from immuneACCESS by TCRdb, which kept in-frame rearrangements only. Such tables lose some clones; where checked, under half of the loss comes from unresolved V genes, and the rest has no known cause. Here the sample has 2 million to 3 million clones; roughly 93% occur a single time. The ten most abundant clones make up approximately 0.36% of the sample. The sample taken for sequencing was naive CD4+ T cells from PBMCs. The cell subset or site tag for this specimen amounts to: CD45RA+ positively selected. All receptors derive from a man between 18 and 35 years old in good health. Some clones in this sample may be carry-over from other donors' samples.

The chain has TRBV18 and TRBJ2-2; 8 bases map to TRBD1. Germline lookup yields CDR1 KGHSH and CDR2 LQKENI. The CDR3 is 17 residues long. J lost 5 bases, V lost 1 base, and 9 bases had no gene match. CDR3 loop: CASSPQTQGAETGELFF. In nucleotides, the CDR3 is TGTGCCAGCTCACCACAAACGCAGGGGGCAGAGACCGGGGAGCTGTTTTTT.

The rearrangement joins TRBV28 to TRBJ1-4; 10 bases are shared with TRBD1. Germline values: CDR1 MDHEN, CDR2 SYDVKM. The CDR3 extends over 16 amino acids. Unmatched junction bases numbered 11, after V lost 6 bases and J lost 7 bases. The DNA of the CDR3 is TGTGCCAGCAGCTTTTCGGGACAGGGGTGGGGTGAAAAACTGTTTTTT. Translation: CASSFSGQGWGEKLFF.

This clone is a singleton in its sample. This chain links TRBV18 with TRBJ1-4; 7 bases match TRBD1. Germline V lookup: CDR1 KGHSH, CDR2 LQKENI. With V trimmed by 10 bases and J by 8 bases, 13 bases remained unmatched. The CDR3 runs to 14 residues. The CDR3 DNA is TGTGCCACCTCGAGGGGACAGCTGGGGGAAAAACTGTTTTTT. This codes for CATSRGQLGEKLFF.

The rearrangement links TRBV5-6 to TRBJ2-7, with 9 bases fitting TRBD2. The CDR3 is 15 residues long. V lost 5 bases, J lost 0 bases, and 6 bases stayed unmatched. The germline V gene encodes CDR1 SGHDT and CDR2 YYEEEE. This CDR3 reads CASRRLAGSSYEQYF. CDR3 coding DNA: TGTGCCAGCAGGCGCCTAGCGGGAAGCTCCTACGAGCAGTACTTC.

The V call is TRBV5-1, the J call TRBJ2-7, with a possible D match to TRBD2 (7 bases). There are 14 residues in the CDR3. V lost 4 bases and J lost 2, with 13 bases in between. Germline V CDR1 and CDR2: SGHRS, YFSETQ. CDR3 sequence reads: CASSPSGQTYEQYF. The CDR3 DNA reads as TGCGCCAGCAGCCCTAGCGGACAGACCTACGAGCAGTACTTC.

J is TRBJ1-5 and V is TRBV6-5, with 7 bases aligning to TRBD1. Germline-derived CDR1 and CDR2 are MNHEY and SVGAGI. The CDR3 loop spans 15 amino acids. Germline trimming cut 4 bases from V and 1 base from J; bases unmatched to any gene: 4. The CDR3 reads CASSSDRKSNQPQHF. The CDR3 coding sequence is TGTGCCAGCAGTTCGGACAGGAAAAGCAATCAGCCCCAGCATTTT.

The V and J genes are TRBV5-1 and TRBJ2-7; 10 bases are shared with TRBD1. Germline CDR1 is SGHRS and CDR2 is YFSETQ. V was clipped by 4 bases and J by 2 bases; unmatched bases: 9. The CDR3 consists of 16 residues. The CDR3 is CASSPDPGQGPYEQYF. The CDR3 nucleotides are TGCGCCAGCAGCCCTGATCCGGGACAGGGGCCCTACGAGCAGTACTTC.

Only a few counts were recorded for this clone. CDR3 nucleotide sequence: TGTGCCAGCAGAGCCCGGGGGGCCGACTCCTACGAGCAGTACTTC. Protein product: CASRARGADSYEQYF. The chain employs TRBV27 and TRBJ2-7; possibly TRBD2 for D (7 bases). The CDR3 extends over 15 amino acids. Germline lookup yields CDR1 MNHEY and CDR2 SMNVEV (reference sequence). Trimming cost V 6 bases and J 0 bases, with 15 bases left between them.

A word on this clone: Because the CDR3's place on the DNA is in doubt, the DNA is left out and the CDR3 is given as listed by TCRdb. The CDR3 is CASSQRTGRASSTSGRGGQQYF. The chain uses TRBV10-1 and TRBJ2-7; the DNA was not compared with TRBD2, the D call given in the table. Inclusive of both ends, the CDR3 amounts to 22 amino acids. Looked up from germline, CDR1 is WNHNN and CDR2 is SYGVQD (reference sequence).

V gene TRBV7-6 combines with J gene TRBJ2-6; 10 positions match TRBD1. The CDR3 length is 17 residues. The V gene end was trimmed by 3 bases and the J gene end by 1 base; junction bases not matched to a gene: 3. Germline assignment: CDR1 SGHVS and CDR2 FNYEAQ. CDR3 protein: CASSFRTGGSGANVLTF. CDR3 in DNA: TGTGCCAGCAGCTTCAGGACAGGGGGATCTGGGGCCAACGTCCTGACTTTC.

Here the CDR3 DNA reads TGTGCCAGCAGTGAATTAAAGGGGGAACCTCTTCAAGAGACCCAGTACTTC. Translation gives CASSELKGEPLQETQYF. J is TRBJ2-5 and V is TRBV6-1, with a weak D call TRBD1 (6 bases). The CDR3 length is 17 residues. Germline assignment: CDR1 MNHNS and CDR2 SASEGT. The V end lost 2 bases, the J end lost 2 bases, and 18 bases lay between the germline ends.

The chain employs TRBV5-4 and TRBJ2-5; D possibly corresponds to TRBD2 (6 bases). The germline gives CDR1 SGHNT, CDR2 YYREEE (reference sequence). Trimming pared 2 bases from V and 5 bases from J, leaving 16 bases between. This CDR3 has 15 amino acids. For the CDR3, the DNA is TGTGCCAGCAGCTTAGCGGGCGGCCCTCAGGAGACCCAGTACTTC. Translated, it gives CASSLAGGPQETQYF.

V is TRBV6-1 and J is TRBJ2-1; the D is unclear. Germline CDR1 and CDR2: MNHNS and SASEGT. V gave up 5 bases and J gave up 4 bases, with 12 bases separating them. The CDR3 consists of 14 residues. The DNA of the CDR3 is TGTGCCAGCAGTCTCCCAACGGAATACAATGAGCAGTTCTTC. Protein product: CASSLPTEYNEQFF.

This chain connects TRBV7-3 to TRBJ1-1, with D maybe TRBD1 (6 bases). The CDR3 spans 14 residues. Trimming removed 5 bases from V and 1 base from J, with 11 bases in between. The germline gives CDR1 SGHTA, CDR2 FQGTGA. CDR3 bases: TGTGCCAGCAGCCCGGGGGCAGCGAACACTGAAGCTTTCTTT. Residues: CASSPGAANTEAFF. The full variable domain, completed using reference TRBV7-3 and TRBJ1-1, is GAGVSQTPSNKVTEKGKYVELRCDPISGHTALYWYRQSLGQGPEFLIYFQGTGAADDSGLPNDRFFAVRPEGSVSTLKIQRTERGDSAVYLCASSPGAANTEAFFGQGTRLTVV.

This chain uses TRBV28 with TRBJ2-6; D uncertain. The CDR3 loop spans 16 amino acids. Germline CDR1 is MDHEN and CDR2 is SYDVKM. V dropped 3 bases and J dropped 3 bases, with 12 bases sitting between them. Here the CDR3 reads CASSFPDQLGANVLTF. The CDR3 coding sequence is TGTGCCAGCAGTTTCCCGGACCAACTTGGGGCCAACGTCCTGACTTTC.

The chain links TRBV18 to TRBJ2-1, with 12 bases aligning to TRBD2. V trimming: 3 bases; J trimming: 9 bases; junction bases outside the gene matches: 9. The V gene's germline CDR1 is KGHSH and CDR2 LQKENI. This CDR3 is 16 amino acids long. CDR3 amino acids: CASSPNPSGRGFEQFF. The DNA of the CDR3 is TGTGCCAGCTCACCCAACCCTAGCGGGAGGGGGTTTGAGCAGTTCTTC.

The J gene is TRBJ2-2, the V gene TRBV30; tentatively, D is TRBD1 (5 bases). This CDR3 spans 14 amino acids. Per the germline V gene, CDR1 is GTSNPN and CDR2 is SVGIG (reference sequence). V was shortened by 3 bases and J by 4 bases, with 12 bases between the two germline ends. In DNA, the CDR3 is TGTGCCTGGAGCCGACAGCGTGCCACCGGGGAGCTGTTTTTT. This translates into CAWSRQRATGELFF.

The chain links TRBV30 to TRBJ1-6, with TRBD1 matching 9 bases. CDR1 GTSNPN and CDR2 SVGIG come from the germline V gene (reference sequence). V lost 3 bases, J lost 6 bases, and 6 bases stayed unmatched. This CDR3 contains 15 residues. The CDR3 sequence is CAWRSDRGTNSPLHF. CDR3 nucleotides: TGTGCCTGGAGGTCGGACAGGGGAACTAATTCACCCCTCCACTTT.

The V gene is TRBV5-5, the J gene TRBJ2-7; weak D call: TRBD2 (5 bases). The V end was cut by 2 bases, the J end by 1 base, with 13 bases between. CDR3 length equals 15 residues. Germline V lookup: CDR1 SGHKS, CDR2 YYEKEE (reference sequence). The CDR3 region is CASSLGSRGSYEQYF. CDR3 DNA: TGTGCCAGCAGCTTAGGCAGCCGCGGGTCCTACGAGCAGTACTTC.

The genes are TRBV29-1 and TRBJ1-1, with TRBD1 identical over 7 bases. Germline CDR1 and CDR2: SQVTM and ANQGSEA. There are 18 residues in the CDR3. The junction had 18 bases not matched to a gene; V was cut back by 1 base and J by 4 bases. The DNA of the CDR3 is TGCAGCGTTGAAGTCTACAGGGGCGGTGAATTGTGGGGCACTGAAGCTTTCTTT. Protein product: CSVEVYRGGELWGTEAFF.

The chain is built from TRBV5-8 and TRBJ2-7, with D possibly TRBD2 on 7 matching bases. The CDR3 is 16 amino acids. V was cut by 0 bases and J by 1 base, with 14 bases left in between. The germline V gene has CDR1 SGHTS and CDR2 YDEGEE. CDR3 protein: CASSLAVGGPSYEQYF. CDR3 in DNA: TGTGCCAGCAGCTTGGCCGTGGGGGGGCCGTCCTACGAGCAGTACTTC.

With respect to this clone: Other nucleotide sequences from this sample produce the same CDR3. The rearrangement links TRBV9 to TRBJ2-2; 10 bases fit TRBD2. CDR1 SGDLS and CDR2 YYNGEE come from the germline V gene. V lost 4 bases and J lost 1; bases outside the gene matches: 4. The CDR3 consists of 16 residues. CDR3 DNA: TGTGCCAGCAGCCTCCGGACTAGCGGGAACACCGGGGAGCTGTTTTTT. This encodes CASSLRTSGNTGELFF.

The gene calls are TRBV25-1 and TRBJ1-2; 9 bases match TRBD1. The CDR3 runs to 14 residues. CDR1 and CDR2 from the germline V gene are MGHDK and SYGVNS. V lost 4 bases and J lost 4; bases outside the gene matches: 4. The CDR3 DNA follows: TGTGCCAGCAGTGTACCGGGACAGGGCTATGGCTACACCTTC. It codes for CASSVPGQGYGYTF.